This note documents a single T cell receptor beta chain sequence. Its antigen is not identified. Patients with uncontrolled infections, other autoimmune diseases, pregnancy or lactation were excluded. Germline V gene lookup returns CDR1 SGHVS and CDR2 FNYEAQ. V shed 5 bases and J 4 bases; nucleotides not matched to a gene: 4. The CDR3 loop spans 16 amino acids. The sample comes from a study of T cells in Graves' hyperthyroidism and ophthalmopathy. Study conclusions and caveats: Before onset, ophthalmopathy was predicted by the model a median about six months earlier.

The source material, RNA transcripts, was used to amplify TCR beta CDR3 regions. A set of HTBI primers served as the primers for a first-round RT-PCR of the TCR CDR3. Each CDR3 protein is one row after TCRdb ran MiXCR on the multiplex PCR reads. Here the sample spans more than 500,000 distinct CDR3 sequences, 40% to 50% being singletons. The sequence was obtained from an adult woman with Graves' disease, either hyperthyroidism or ophthalmopathy (not recorded which). Sequenced material: peripheral blood or thyroid tissue (not recorded which). This chain joins TRBV7-6 and TRBJ2-5, with TRBD2 matching over 16 bases. CDR3 in amino acids: CASSTGTSGRGETQYF. CDR3 coding DNA: TGTGCCAGCAGCACCGGGACTAGCGGGAGGGGAGAGACCCAGTACTTC.